This T cell receptor beta chain emerged from a study of blood T cell repertoires in COVID-19. Study information: Samples taken during acute and convalescent COVID-19 were collected in the United States, Italy and Spain.

Libraries were prepared by immunoSEQ multiplex PCR; TCRdb keeps only in-frame clonotypes and omits some of them. The table records 300,000 to 350,000 clones, 80% to 90% of them present only once. In terms of age and location, participants ranged from roughly 18 to 100 years and lived in about 25 US areas. Clinical history as reported by participants underpinned cohort assignment. Among Cohort 3 donors, those recovered had two negative PCRs, clearance, or symptom resolution. This CDR3 has 16 residues. Trimming left V 0 bases short and J 2 bases short, with 12 bases between. Germline lookup yields CDR1 SGDLS and CDR2 YYNGEE.

The receptor's source is a man aged 25 to 40 who had recovered from COVID-19. V and J are TRBV9 and TRBJ2-1; D possibly corresponds to TRBD2 (6 bases). The sequenced sample was PBMCs or T cells enriched from blood (not recorded which). This chain's CDR3 is CASSVGGSGTYNEQFF. In nucleotides, the CDR3 is TGTGCCAGCAGCGTAGGCGGTAGCGGTACCTACAATGAGCAGTTCTTC.